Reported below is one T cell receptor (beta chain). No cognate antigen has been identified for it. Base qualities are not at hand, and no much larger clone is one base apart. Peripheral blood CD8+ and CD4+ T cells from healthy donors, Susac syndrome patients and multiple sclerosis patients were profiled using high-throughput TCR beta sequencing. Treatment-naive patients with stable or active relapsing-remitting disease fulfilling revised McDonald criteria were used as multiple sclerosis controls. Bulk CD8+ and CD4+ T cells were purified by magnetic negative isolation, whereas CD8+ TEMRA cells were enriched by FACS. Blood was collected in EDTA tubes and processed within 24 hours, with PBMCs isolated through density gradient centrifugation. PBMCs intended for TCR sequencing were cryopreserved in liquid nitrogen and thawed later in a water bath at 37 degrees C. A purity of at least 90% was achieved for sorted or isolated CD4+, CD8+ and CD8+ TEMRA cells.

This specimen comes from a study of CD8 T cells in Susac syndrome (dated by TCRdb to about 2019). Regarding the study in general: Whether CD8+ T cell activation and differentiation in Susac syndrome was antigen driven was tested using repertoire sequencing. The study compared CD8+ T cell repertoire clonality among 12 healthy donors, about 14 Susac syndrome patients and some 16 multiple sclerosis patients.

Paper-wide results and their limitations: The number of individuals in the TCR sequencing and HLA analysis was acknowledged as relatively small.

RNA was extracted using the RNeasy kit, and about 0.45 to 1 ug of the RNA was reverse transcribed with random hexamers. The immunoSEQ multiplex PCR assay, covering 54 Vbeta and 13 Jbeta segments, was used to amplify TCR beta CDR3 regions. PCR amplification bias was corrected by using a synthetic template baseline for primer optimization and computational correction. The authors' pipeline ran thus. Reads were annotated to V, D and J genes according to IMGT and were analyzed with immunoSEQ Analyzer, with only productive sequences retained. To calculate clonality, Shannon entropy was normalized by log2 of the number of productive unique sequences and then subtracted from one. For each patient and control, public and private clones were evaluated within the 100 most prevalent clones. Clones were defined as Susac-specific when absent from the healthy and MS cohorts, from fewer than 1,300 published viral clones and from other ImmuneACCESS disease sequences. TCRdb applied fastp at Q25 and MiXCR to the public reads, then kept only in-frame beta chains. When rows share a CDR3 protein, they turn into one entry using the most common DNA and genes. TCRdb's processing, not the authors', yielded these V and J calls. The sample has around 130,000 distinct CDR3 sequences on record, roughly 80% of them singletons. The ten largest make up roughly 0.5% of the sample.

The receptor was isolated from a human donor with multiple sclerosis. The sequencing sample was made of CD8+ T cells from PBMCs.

This receptor carries the CDR3 CASSPITGEENTEAFF. At the DNA level, the sequence is TGTGCCAGCAGCCCGATTACAGGGGAGGAGAACACTGAAGCTTTCTTT. The rearranged chain carries TRBV16 and TRBJ1-1, with 7 bases matching TRBD1. Including the terminal cysteine and phenylalanine, the CDR3 comprises 16 residues. Only the CDR3 DNA is retained, 48 bases long and in frame from the first base. CDR1 KGHSY and CDR2 FQNENV are derived from the germline V gene. Trimming takes 4 bases off V and 1 base off J; junction bases not matched to a gene: 9.